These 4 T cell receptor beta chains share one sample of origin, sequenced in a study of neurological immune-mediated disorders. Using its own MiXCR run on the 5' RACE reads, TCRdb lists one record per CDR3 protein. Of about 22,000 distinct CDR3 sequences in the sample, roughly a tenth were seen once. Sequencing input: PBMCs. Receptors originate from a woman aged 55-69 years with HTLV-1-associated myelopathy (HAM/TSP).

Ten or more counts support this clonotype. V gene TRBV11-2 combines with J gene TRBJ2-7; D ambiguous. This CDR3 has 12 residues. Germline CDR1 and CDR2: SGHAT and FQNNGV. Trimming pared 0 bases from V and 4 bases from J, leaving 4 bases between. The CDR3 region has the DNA TGTGCCAGCAGCTTAGACAGTTACGAGCAGTACTTC. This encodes CASSLDSYEQYF.

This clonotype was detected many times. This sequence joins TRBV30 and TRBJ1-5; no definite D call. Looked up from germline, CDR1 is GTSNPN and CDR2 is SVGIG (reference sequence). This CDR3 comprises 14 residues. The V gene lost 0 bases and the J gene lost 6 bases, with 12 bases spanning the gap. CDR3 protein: CAWSVGLLGQPQHF. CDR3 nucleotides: TGTGCCTGGAGTGTAGGGCTGCTAGGTCAGCCCCAGCATTTT.

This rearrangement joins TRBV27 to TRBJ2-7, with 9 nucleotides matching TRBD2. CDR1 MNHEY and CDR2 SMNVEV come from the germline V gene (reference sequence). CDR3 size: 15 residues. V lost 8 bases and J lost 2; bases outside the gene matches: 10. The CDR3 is CASQRRAGGTYEQYF. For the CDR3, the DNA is TGTGCCAGCCAAAGGAGAGCGGGGGGTACCTACGAGCAGTACTTC.

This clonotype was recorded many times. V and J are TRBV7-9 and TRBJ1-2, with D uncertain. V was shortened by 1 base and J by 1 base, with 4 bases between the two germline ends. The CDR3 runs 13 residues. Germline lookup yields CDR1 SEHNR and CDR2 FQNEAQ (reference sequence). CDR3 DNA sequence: TGTGCCAGCAGCTTAGGCCGTAACTATGGCTACACCTTC. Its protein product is CASSLGRNYGYTF.